This entry lists 13 T cell receptor beta chains sequenced from one sample in a study of CD8+ T cells in alopecia areata. Extraction and reverse transcription of RNA yielded cDNA as the sequencing template. Sequenced by immunoSEQ multiplex PCR; TCRdb stores in-frame clones only, minus some. The table lists over 85,000 clones, roughly 47% of them singletons. Sequenced: CD4+ T cells sorted from blood. These receptors were collected from a human donor with alopecia areata.

A single count supports this clone. The V and J genes are TRBV6-6 and TRBJ1-2, with unresolved D. The CDR3 is made up of 12 amino acids. V was clipped by 8 bases and J by 4 bases, with 11 bases between them. Germline V gene lookup returns CDR1 MNHNY and CDR2 SVGAGI (reference sequence). In DNA form, the CDR3 reads TGTGCCAGCTCTGCAGGAGGCTATGGCTACACCTTC. It yields the protein CASSAGGYGYTF.

As concerns this clone: Other DNA sequences in the sample encode the same CDR3. This rearrangement joins TRBV20-1 to TRBJ1-1; D gene ambiguous. Germline V lookup: CDR1 DFQATT, CDR2 SNEGSKA (reference sequence). The CDR3 consists of 10 residues. V lost 5 bases to trimming and J lost 7 bases, with 8 bases between them. The CDR3 loop is CSAGQFEAFF. CDR3 nucleotides: TGCAGTGCTGGGCAGTTTGAAGCTTTCTTT.

The chain recombines TRBV29-1 with TRBJ2-7; no reliable D call. V was clipped by 2 bases and J by 0 bases, with 11 bases between them. This CDR3 is 14 amino acids long. The germline gives CDR1 SQVTM, CDR2 ANQGSEA. CDR3 sequence: CSVETARFSYEQYF. CDR3 DNA sequence: TGCAGCGTTGAAACGGCACGTTTCTCCTACGAGCAGTACTTC.

This clone turned up a few times. The chain joins TRBV29-1 to TRBJ2-7, with D perhaps being TRBD1 or TRBD2 (5 bases each). The CDR3 has 15 amino acids. Per the germline V gene, CDR1 is SQVTM and CDR2 is ANQGSEA. V lost 1 base, J lost 2 bases, and 15 bases lay in between. In DNA form, the CDR3 reads TGCAGCGTTGAAGGGGACGGATTCAAAGCCTACGAGCAGTACTTC. This gives the protein CSVEGDGFKAYEQYF.

This clone occurred a few times. This rearrangement joins TRBV30 to TRBJ2-7; maybe TRBD1 (5 bases). CDR1 is GTSNPN and CDR2 is SVGIG in the germline V gene (reference sequence). The CDR3 is 12 residues long. V dropped 2 bases and J dropped 3 bases, with 8 bases sitting between them. The CDR3 loop reads CAWSKGFYEQYF. The DNA of the CDR3 is TGTGCCTGGAGTAAGGGGTTCTACGAGCAGTACTTC.

The CDR3 nucleotides are TGCAGCGTTGGGGCGGGAGGTGAAGGTGAGCAGTTCTTC. It is translated as CSVGAGGEGEQFF. The chain recombines TRBV29-1 with TRBJ2-1, with TRBD2 matching over 8 bases. The CDR3 totals 13 residues. Looked up from germline, CDR1 is SQVTM and CDR2 is ANQGSEA. V dropped 4 bases and J dropped 9; count of bases not matched to a gene: 8.

The V and J genes are TRBV29-1 and TRBJ2-7, with D perhaps TRBD2 (6 bases). Germline assignment: CDR1 SQVTM and CDR2 ANQGSEA. The CDR3 is made up of 13 amino acids. Deletions cut 8 bases from V and 2 bases from J, with 16 bases between. The CDR3 loop is CSTMASGAYEQYF. The CDR3 bases are TGCAGCACGATGGCGTCGGGGGCCTACGAGCAGTACTTC.

The chain employs TRBV4-1 and TRBJ2-6, with no clear D. Trimming left V 1 base short and J 4 bases short, with 2 bases between. The germline gives CDR1 MGHRA, CDR2 YSYEKL. The CDR3 covers 13 residues. The CDR3 region is CASSQAGANVLTF. The CDR3 DNA reads as TGCGCCAGCAGCCAAGCAGGGGCCAACGTCCTGACTTTC.

V usage is TRBV7-2 and J usage is TRBJ2-5; 8 nucleotides align to TRBD2. Germline CDR1 SGHTA, CDR2 FQGNSA. V lost 5 bases, J lost 7 bases, and 9 bases stayed unmatched. The CDR3 totals 14 residues. For the CDR3, the DNA is TGTGCCAGCAGCGTCTATGGCGGGACTAGGACCCAGTACTTC. As protein: CASSVYGGTRTQYF.

This chain uses TRBV30 with TRBJ1-1; D is ambiguous. Trimming cost V 3 bases and J 2 bases, with 10 bases left between them. Looked up from germline, CDR1 is GTSNPN and CDR2 is SVGIG (reference sequence). The CDR3 loop spans 13 amino acids. CDR3 region: CAWRRTANTEAFF. The CDR3 DNA follows: TGTGCCTGGAGGCGCACAGCTAACACTGAAGCTTTCTTT.

The chain is built from TRBV9 and TRBJ2-5, with D possibly matching TRBD1 (5 bases). This CDR3 is 13 amino acids long. Looked up from germline, CDR1 is SGDLS and CDR2 is YYNGEE. V was clipped by 0 bases and J by 3 bases, with 6 bases between them. CDR3 residues: CASSVGQKETQYF. The DNA for the CDR3 is TGTGCCAGCAGCGTAGGACAGAAAGAGACCCAGTACTTC. Drawing the rest from reference TRBV9 and TRBJ2-5, the complete variable domain is DSGVTQTPKHLITATGQRVTLRCSPRSGDLSVYWYQQSLDQGLQFLIQYYNGEERAKGNILERFSAQQFPDLHSELNLSSLELGDSALYFCASSVGQKETQYFGPGTRLLVL.

J is TRBJ2-7 and V is TRBV2; D uncertain. With 6 bases removed from V and 2 bases from J, the gap between germline ends came to 11 bases. This CDR3 is 13 amino acids long. Germline CDR1 SNHLY, CDR2 FYNNEI. The CDR3 sequence is CASSEDGTYEQYF. In nucleotides, the CDR3 is TGTGCCAGCAGCGAGGACGGAACCTACGAGCAGTACTTC.

The V call is TRBV5-4, the J call TRBJ2-1, with 11 positions matching TRBD2. Germline values: CDR1 SGHNT, CDR2 YYREEE (reference sequence). The junction had 6 bases not matched to a gene; V was cut back by 1 base and J by 9 bases. The length of the CDR3 is 15 residues. CDR3 sequence reads: CASSLRLAGTGEQFF. In nucleotides, the CDR3 is TGTGCCAGCAGCTTGAGACTAGCGGGGACAGGTGAGCAGTTCTTC.